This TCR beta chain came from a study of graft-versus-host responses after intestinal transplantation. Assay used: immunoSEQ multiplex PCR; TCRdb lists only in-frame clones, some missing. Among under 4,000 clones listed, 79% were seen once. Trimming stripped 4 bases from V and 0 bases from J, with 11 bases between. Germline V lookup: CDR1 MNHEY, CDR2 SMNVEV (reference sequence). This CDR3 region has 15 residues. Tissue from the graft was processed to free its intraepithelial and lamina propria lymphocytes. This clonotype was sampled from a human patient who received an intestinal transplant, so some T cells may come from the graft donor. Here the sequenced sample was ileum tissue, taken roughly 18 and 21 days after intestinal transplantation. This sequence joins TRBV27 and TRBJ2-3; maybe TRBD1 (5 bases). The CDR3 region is CASSSRTSSTDTQYF. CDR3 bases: TGTGCCAGCAGTTCAAGGACATCTAGCACAGATACGCAGTATTTT.